The 5 T cell receptor beta chains reported below all come from one sample, sequenced in a study of PD-L1 blockade in urothelial cancer. Generated by immunoSEQ multiplex PCR, the TCRdb table keeps only in-frame clones and is missing some. The table shows roughly 130,000 clones, with approximately 88% occurring only once. Time point indicated: pretreatment peripheral blood. The sample was PBMCs, taken around atezolizumab (anti-PD-L1) treatment. Source of these receptors: a middle-aged man with urothelial cancer.

The chain links TRBV27 to TRBJ2-7, with a possible D match to TRBD1 (5 bases). V lost 3 bases and J lost 6, with 15 bases in between. The CDR3 consists of 14 residues. Per the germline V gene, CDR1 is MNHEY and CDR2 is SMNVEV (reference sequence). The CDR3 nucleotides are TGTGCCAGCAGTTTCTATGGCAGGGTGGGCGAGCAGTACTTC. This codes for CASSFYGRVGEQYF.

This chain joins TRBV10-3 and TRBJ1-2; D is perhaps TRBD1 (6 bases). The V gene's germline CDR1 is ENHRY and CDR2 SYGVKD. The CDR3 sequence is 15 residues long. With 3 bases removed from V and 3 bases from J, the gap between germline ends came to 14 bases. In DNA, the CDR3 is TGTGCCATCAGTGACTCAGGGGTTTTGGACTATGGCTACACCTTC. Translated, it gives CAISDSGVLDYGYTF.

The J gene is TRBJ1-4, the V gene TRBV6-6; TRBD1 agrees at 8 bases. The V segment lost 6 bases and the J segment 6 bases; nucleotides outside the gene matches: 12. The CDR3 totals 16 residues. Germline V lookup: CDR1 MNHNY, CDR2 SVGAGI (reference sequence). CDR3 bases: TGTGCCAGCAGCCGATACCAAGGACAGGGAGATGAAAAACTGTTTTTT. Translating gives CASSRYQGQGDEKLFF.

The chain links TRBV6-5 to TRBJ1-6; 9 bases agree with TRBD1. CDR1 is MNHEY and CDR2 is SVGAGI in the germline V gene. This CDR3 has 15 residues. The V gene end was trimmed by 7 bases and the J gene end by 7 bases; junction bases not matched to a gene: 8. The CDR3 protein is CASKNPDRGNSPLHF. The CDR3 DNA reads as TGTGCCAGCAAAAACCCGGACAGGGGCAATTCACCCCTCCACTTT.

The CDR3: CASSIGRGYYEQYF. CDR3 bases: TGTGCCAGTAGTATAGGTAGGGGTTACTACGAGCAGTACTTC. This chain joins TRBV19 and TRBJ2-7, with a tentative D call TRBD1 (5 bases). V lost 1 base and J lost 3, with 10 bases in between. The CDR3 is 14 amino acids. Germline CDR1 and CDR2: LNHDA and SQIVND (reference sequence).